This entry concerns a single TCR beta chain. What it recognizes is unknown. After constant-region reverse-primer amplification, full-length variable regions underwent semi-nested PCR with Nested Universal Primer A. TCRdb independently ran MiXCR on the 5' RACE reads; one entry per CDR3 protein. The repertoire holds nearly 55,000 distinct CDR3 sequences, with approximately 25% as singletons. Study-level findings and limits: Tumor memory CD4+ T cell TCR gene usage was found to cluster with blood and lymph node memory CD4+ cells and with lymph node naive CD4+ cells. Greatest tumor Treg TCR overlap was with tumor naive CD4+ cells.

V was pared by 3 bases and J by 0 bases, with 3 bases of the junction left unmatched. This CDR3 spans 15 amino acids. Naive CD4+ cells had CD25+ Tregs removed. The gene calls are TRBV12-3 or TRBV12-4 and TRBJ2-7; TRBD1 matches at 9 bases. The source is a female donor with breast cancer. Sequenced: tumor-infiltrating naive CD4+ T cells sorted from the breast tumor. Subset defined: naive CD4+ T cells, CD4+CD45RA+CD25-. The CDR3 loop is CASSFGGQGSYEQYF. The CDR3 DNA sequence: TGTGCCAGCAGTTTTGGGGGACAGGGCTCCTACGAGCAGTACTTC.